The 7 T cell receptor beta chains reported below all come from one sample, sequenced in a study of shared clonotypes between healthy human individuals. TCRdb keeps only in-frame clones here, not all; method: immunoSEQ multiplex PCR. This sample has roughly 1.5 million clones, with 95% to 99% found just once. The sample taken for sequencing was naive CD4+ T cells sorted from blood. Subset given: CD45RA+ positively selected. The receptors shown here come from a man aged 25-45 years in good health.

V is TRBV9 and J is TRBJ1-2; unclear D gene. The V and J ends lost 6 bases and 6 bases respectively, with 9 bases between them. Looked up from germline, CDR1 is SGDLS and CDR2 is YYNGEE. The CDR3 is 11 residues long. CDR3 sequence (DNA): TGTGCCAGCAAAAATCGGGATGGCTACACCTTC. This translates into CASKNRDGYTF.

V is TRBV7-9 and J is TRBJ1-3, with D uncertain. The CDR3 extends over 13 amino acids. Between the trimmed V and J ends, which lost 7 bases and 2 bases, there was a span of 9 bases. Germline values: CDR1 SEHNR, CDR2 FQNEAQ (reference sequence). CDR3 residues: CASTRPPGNTIYF. CDR3 sequence (DNA): TGTGCCAGCACCCGACCTCCTGGAAACACCATATATTTT.

This chain uses TRBV9 with TRBJ1-2, with a weak D call TRBD1 (6 bases). Trimming left V 0 bases short and J 3 bases short, with 12 bases between. The germline V gene has CDR1 SGDLS and CDR2 YYNGEE. This CDR3 has 15 amino acids. The CDR3 here is CASSVGAGEYYGYTF. The DNA for the CDR3 is TGTGCCAGCAGCGTAGGGGCAGGGGAATACTATGGCTACACCTTC.

V and J are TRBV6-1 and TRBJ1-4, with D unclear. Per the germline V gene, CDR1 is MNHNS and CDR2 is SASEGT. The CDR3 length is 13 residues. Between the trimmed V and J ends, which lost 2 bases and 4 bases, there was a span of 5 bases. The CDR3 sequence: CASSEMSNEKLFF. The CDR3, as DNA: TGTGCCAGCAGTGAAATGAGTAATGAAAAACTGTTTTTT.

As for this clone: Other DNA sequences within the sample encode an identical CDR3. V usage is TRBV5-1 and J usage is TRBJ2-1; 11 nucleotides match TRBD2. CDR1 is SGHRS, CDR2 YFSETQ, per germline. This CDR3 has 14 residues. The ends lost 0 bases at V and 10 bases at J; junction bases unmatched: 3. The CDR3 loop reads CASSLGLAGLEQFF. As DNA, the CDR3 is TGCGCCAGCAGCTTGGGACTAGCGGGATTGGAGCAGTTCTTC.

The V gene is TRBV28, the J gene TRBJ2-7; 10 nucleotides match TRBD2. V lost 5 bases and J lost 2; bases outside the gene matches: 15. Germline V gene data show CDR1 as MDHEN and CDR2 as SYDVKM. This CDR3 comprises 18 residues. DNA for the CDR3: TGTGCCAGCAGTCAAGCTAGCGGGAGTAACCCTGTTACCTACGAGCAGTACTTC. Its translation is CASSQASGSNPVTYEQYF.

The chain is built from TRBV29-1 and TRBJ1-5; unclear D gene. There are 15 residues in the CDR3. Germline lookup yields CDR1 SQVTM and CDR2 ANQGSEA. The germline V and J ends were trimmed by 5 bases and 2 bases, with 16 bases remaining between them. In DNA form, the CDR3 reads TGCAGCGTTAAGTTAGGAGGACCGGGCAATCAGCCCCAGCATTTT. Protein sequence: CSVKLGGPGNQPQHF.